Listed below are T cell receptor beta chains from one sample, sequenced in a study of T cells after yellow fever vaccination. TCRdb itself ran the 5' RACE reads through MiXCR, one entry per CDR3 protein. The repertoire consists of over 300,000 distinct CDR3 sequences, with over 4% occurring once and the leading ten covering approximately 23%. Source: PBMCs, taken 5 days after the yellow fever booster vaccination. The receptors were sampled from a man aged 18-30 years who received the YFV17D yellow fever vaccine. Each CDR3 is given with its conserved first and last residue. D genes are given only for firm matches. Where a row states a size, it is once, few, many or the class of an expanded clone; other rows omit it.

j_call	v_call	d_call	clone_size	cdr3_nt	cdr3_aa
TRBJ1-1	TRBV6-2/TRBV6-3	-	-	TGTGCCAGCAGGGGCGGACGAAACGTTTATACTGAAGCTTTCTTT	CASRGGRNVYTEAFF
TRBJ2-5	TRBV10-3	-	-	TGTGCCATCAGTGAGGACAGGTCCCAAGAGACCCAGTACTTC	CAISEDRSQETQYF
TRBJ1-1	TRBV7-9	-	few	TGTGCCAGCAGCCCGATAACGATGAACACTGAAGCTTTCTTT	CASSPITMNTEAFF
TRBJ1-2	TRBV7-2	TRBD1	many	TGTGCCAGCAGCTTCTGGACAGGGGTCAGTGGCTACACCTTC	CASSFWTGVSGYTF
TRBJ1-5	TRBV20-1	TRBD1	many	TGCAGTGCGACCGGGACAGGCCTTCGTTCGGGCAATCAGCCCCAGCATTTT	CSATGTGLRSGNQPQHF
TRBJ2-3	TRBV7-8	TRBD2	-	TGTGCCAGCAGCTTACCGGGGGGGAAACTAATACCCCGCACAGATACGCAGTATTTT	CASSLPGGKLIPRTDTQYF
TRBJ2-5	TRBV7-2	-	-	TGTGCCAGCAGCCCCGTTGGGGGGCGCCTAGAGACCAAGTACTTC	CASSPVGGRLETKYF
TRBJ1-5	TRBV7-8	-	-	TGTGCCAGCAGCGCGACAGGAGGGCGGCAGCCCCAGCATTTT	CASSATGGRQPQHF
TRBJ2-6	TRBV9	-	few	TGTGCCAGCAGCGTAAGCGGCTCTGGGGCCAACGTCCTGACTTTC	CASSVSGSGANVLTF
TRBJ2-2	TRBV7-2	TRBD2	-	TGTGCCAGCAGCTACCAGCGGGGGTGGGGCACCGGGGAGCTGTTTTTT	CASSYQRGWGTGELFF
TRBJ2-5	TRBV5-1	-	many	TGCGCCAGCAGCTCGACGAGTTTTGACGAGACCCAGTACTTC	CASSSTSFDETQYF
TRBJ2-3	TRBV28	TRBD2	few	TGTGCCAGCATGGCGGCGGGGGGGTTGGATACGCAGTATTTT	CASMAAGGLDTQYF
TRBJ2-5	TRBV7-6	-	-	TGTGCCAGCAGCCTCGGCGCGGTACGCCAAGAGACCCAGTACTTC	CASSLGAVRQETQYF
TRBJ2-7	TRBV2	-	few	TGTGCCAGCTGTATCACTCAGGCAAGCTCCTACGAGCAGTACTTC	CASCITQASSYEQYF
TRBJ2-2	TRBV2	-	few	TGTGCCAGCAGTGTATTGGCAGGGTCGAACACCGGGGAGCTGTTTTTT	CASSVLAGSNTGELFF
TRBJ2-1	TRBV7-9	-	many	TGTGCCAGCAGCTCTGGGTGGAATGAGCAGTTCTTC	CASSSGWNEQFF
TRBJ2-3	TRBV20-1	-	few	TGCAGTGCTAGGGATAGTTTGGATACGCAGTATTTT	CSARDSLDTQYF
TRBJ1-1	TRBV18	TRBD1	many	TGTGCCAGCTCACCACCGGACAGGGGCACTGAAGCTTTCTTT	CASSPPDRGTEAFF
TRBJ1-6	TRBV20-1	-	-	TGCAGTGCTAGAGCGTACACCAATTCACCCCTCCACTTT	CSARAYTNSPLHF
TRBJ2-1	TRBV5-8	TRBD1	few	TGTGCCAGCAGCTTTGGGACAGGGAACAATGAGCAGTTCTTC	CASSFGTGNNEQFF
TRBJ2-1	TRBV19	TRBD2	few	TGTGCCAGTAACGCCCCGGGACTAGTCTCCAATGAGCAGTTCTTC	CASNAPGLVSNEQFF
TRBJ2-1	TRBV20-1	-	few	TGCAGTGCTACCCGCGGCAGGGGAGCCGGCAATGAGCAGTTCTTC	CSATRGRGAGNEQFF
TRBJ2-3	TRBV11-2	TRBD2	-	TGTGCCAGCAGCTTAGGGACTAGCGGGGGGGCAGCAGATACGCAGTATTTT	CASSLGTSGGAADTQYF
TRBJ1-2	TRBV4-3	-	-	TGCGCCAGCAGCCAAAGGACAGTCCCGAGCTATGGCTACACCTTC	CASSQRTVPSYGYTF
TRBJ2-1	TRBV18	-	-	TGTGCCAGCTCACCAAACAGGGACGACGTGTTCTTC	CASSPNRDDVFF
TRBJ1-2	TRBV4-3	-	many	TGCGCCAGCAGCCAGGCTCGGGACACCCAACTCCACTATGGCTACACCTTC	CASSQARDTQLHYGYTF
TRBJ2-3	TRBV4-1	TRBD1	-	TGCGCCAGCAGCCAAGAATCAACAGGGGATAGGATGGATACGCAGTATTTT	CASSQESTGDRMDTQYF
TRBJ1-2	TRBV4-3	-	-	TGCGCCAGCAACCGAGTAGGGGGTAGTGGCTACACCTTC	CASNRVGGSGYTF
TRBJ2-6	TRBV19	-	-	TGTGCCAGTACCCTTCGCCAAGGGGCGGGAGGGGCCAACGTCCTGACTTTC	CASTLRQGAGGANVLTF
TRBJ1-2	TRBV20-1	-	few	TGCAGTGCTGCGGACCGGTTCTTTGGCTACACCTTC	CSAADRFFGYTF
TRBJ2-5	TRBV7-2	TRBD1	few	TGTGCCAGCAGCTCATACAGGGGGCGCATGGCCCAGTACTTC	CASSSYRGRMAQYF
TRBJ2-1	TRBV18	TRBD2	many	TGTGCCAGCTCACCACCGTCCCCGGGGGGCAATGAGCAGTTCTTC	CASSPPSPGGNEQFF
TRBJ2-3	TRBV12-3/TRBV12-4	-	-	TGTGCCAGCAGTTTGAGTGGGGGGGCCGGTACGCAGTATTTT	CASSLSGGAGTQYF
TRBJ2-7	TRBV20-1	-	few	TGCAGTGCCAGTCACGGGAGCTCGACCTACGAGCAGTACTTC	CSASHGSSTYEQYF
TRBJ2-3	TRBV7-9	TRBD2	-	TGTGCCAGCAGCCCCCTAGCGGGGGGGTTCACAGATACGCAGTATTTT	CASSPLAGGFTDTQYF
TRBJ2-5	TRBV3-1	TRBD2	many	TGTGCCAGCAGTTTCGCGGGGGGTGGAGAGACCCAGTACTTC	CASSFAGGGETQYF
TRBJ1-1	TRBV27	-	few	TGTGCCAGCAGTTTATCGTCACCTAACACTGAAGCTTTCTTT	CASSLSSPNTEAFF
TRBJ1-2	TRBV5-6	-	few	TGTGCCAGCAGCTTGCGGGGGGCGTTGGAACGGGGCTACACCTTC	CASSLRGALERGYTF
TRBJ1-4	TRBV5-1	-	few	TGCGCCAGCAGCAGTCGGGACATTGGTGAAAAACTGTTTTTT	CASSSRDIGEKLFF
TRBJ1-5	TRBV28	-	-	TGTGCCAGCAGCACCGGACAGCAGCCCCAGCATTTT	CASSTGQQPQHF
TRBJ1-3	TRBV20-1	-	few	TGCAGTGCTAGGCGACAGGTCTCTGGAAACACCATATATTTT	CSARRQVSGNTIYF
TRBJ1-4	TRBV4-1	-	few	TGCGCCAGCAGCCAAGATCGGGGCGAAAAACTGTTTTTT	CASSQDRGEKLFF
TRBJ2-7	TRBV7-9	-	many	TGTGCCAGCAGTTACCGGGGGGAGCAGTACTTC	CASSYRGEQYF
TRBJ2-3	TRBV7-6	TRBD2	few	TGTGCCAGCAGCTCGATCCTACAGCGGGGGGCAGATACGCAGTATTTT	CASSSILQRGADTQYF
TRBJ1-1	TRBV6-6	-	many	TGTGCCAGCAGGGGCAGTTCGAACACTGAAGCTTTCTTT	CASRGSSNTEAFF
TRBJ2-3	TRBV6-1	-	few	TGTGCCGCCGCCCTGGGTACGCAGTATTTT	CAAALGTQYF
TRBJ2-1	TRBV28	-	-	TGTGCCAGCAGTTCTAAAAACAATGAGCAGTTCTTC	CASSSKNNEQFF
TRBJ1-5	TRBV27	TRBD1	-	TGTGCCAGCAGTTTAAGGGGAACAGGGGGCCCCTCCAACCATCAGCCCCAGCATTTT	CASSLRGTGGPSNHQPQHF
TRBJ2-7	TRBV20-1	TRBD1	few	TGCAGTGCTAGAGTCGGGGACAGGGGGCCTTACGAGCAGTACTTC	CSARVGDRGPYEQYF
TRBJ2-3	TRBV18	-	few	TGTGCCAGCGCAGGGGGGGGAGATACGCAGTATTTT	CASAGGGDTQYF
TRBJ2-2	TRBV12-3/TRBV12-4	TRBD2	many	TGTGCCAGCAGCCCACCGGGACTAGGGACGTCCGGGGAGCTGTTTTTT	CASSPPGLGTSGELFF
TRBJ2-2	TRBV10-3	TRBD2	-	TGTGCCATCAGTGCACTAGCGGGGCCCGGGGAGCTGTTTTTT	CAISALAGPGELFF
TRBJ1-1	TRBV7-2	-	-	TGTGCCAGCAGCCAAAGCTTTAACACTGAAGCTTTCTTT	CASSQSFNTEAFF
TRBJ1-6	TRBV5-1	-	few	TGCGCCAGCAGCGCCTCCCAGGGGCTCTACAATTCACCCCTCCACTTT	CASSASQGLYNSPLHF
TRBJ1-1	TRBV6-4	-	few	TGTGCCAGCAGTAAGGACCGCGCCGCCACTGAAGCTTTCTTT	CASSKDRAATEAFF
TRBJ1-4	TRBV4-3	-	-	TGCGCCAGCAGCCAAGATAGTGGGGAAAGTGAAAAACTGTTTTTT	CASSQDSGESEKLFF
TRBJ1-2	TRBV11-2	TRBD1	many	TGTGCCAGCAGCCGACTGACAGGGATTAACTATGGCTACACCTTC	CASSRLTGINYGYTF
TRBJ2-5	TRBV11-2	TRBD1	few	TGTGCCAGTAGGGGACAGGCGGAGACCCAGTACTTC	CASRGQAETQYF
TRBJ1-1	TRBV7-9	-	many	TGTGCCAGCAGCTTAGGAGGGTTTAAGAACACTGAAGCTTTCTTT	CASSLGGFKNTEAFF
TRBJ1-2	TRBV9	TRBD1	many	TGTGCCAGCAGCGAGACCCCCAGGGGGCGGTATGGCTACACCTTC	CASSETPRGRYGYTF